The 24 T cell receptor beta chains below come from one sample, sequenced in a study of CD8+CD57+ T cells in acquired aplastic anemia. Patients who underwent sequencing had shown CD8+CD57+ cell expansion by flow cytometry. TCR beta VDJ combinations and CDR3 sequences were profiled from genomic DNA. TCRdb re-called the reads with MiXCR, one entry per CDR3 protein. Of fewer than 85,000 distinct CDR3 sequences listed, less than 85% are singletons. Sequenced sample: sorted CD4+, CD8+, or CD8+CD57+ T cells (not recorded which) from PBMCs. Source of these receptors: a human donor with aplastic anemia.

The chain has TRBV4-1 and TRBJ2-7; 9 bases match TRBD1. The J segment lost 4 bases and the V segment lost 3 bases, leaving 7 bases of the junction unmatched. Germline-derived CDR1 and CDR2 are MGHRA and YSYEKL. The CDR3 runs to 15 residues. CDR3 in DNA: TGCGCCAGCAGCCACTTACAGGGGGCGAGGTACGAGCAGTACTTC. Translation gives CASSHLQGARYEQYF.

This chain uses TRBV7-2 with TRBJ1-5; D remains ambiguous. The germline CDR1 and CDR2 sequences are SGHTA and FQGNSA. The CDR3 sequence is 13 residues long. Trimming shortened V by 3 bases and J by 5 bases, and 8 bases separated the two germline ends. The CDR3, as DNA: TGTGCCAGCAGCTTGTCCACAGATCAGCCCCAGCATTTT. Translation gives CASSLSTDQPQHF.

The chain is built from TRBV20-1 and TRBJ2-1, with D perhaps matching TRBD2 (6 bases). Germline V CDR1 and CDR2: DFQATT, SNEGSKA (reference sequence). The germline V and J ends were trimmed by 3 bases and 4 bases, with 13 bases remaining between them. This CDR3 contains 14 residues. This CDR3 is CSASEGLGYNEQFF. The CDR3, as DNA: TGCAGTGCTAGTGAGGGACTTGGTTACAATGAGCAGTTCTTC.

The chain carries TRBV7-7 and TRBJ2-7; 9 nucleotides agree with TRBD1. The CDR3 is made up of 15 amino acids. V lost 0 bases, J lost 4 bases, and 4 bases stayed unmatched. CDR1 is SSHAT, CDR2 FNYEAQ, per germline (reference sequence). For the CDR3, the DNA is TGTGCCAGCAGCTTAGCGCACGACAGGGGGTACGAGCAGTACTTC. This codes for CASSLAHDRGYEQYF.

This clonotype was counted at least ten times. This sequence joins TRBV6-1 and TRBJ1-1; D is perhaps TRBD1 (5 bases). The germline V and J ends were trimmed by 8 bases and 2 bases, with 12 bases remaining between them. The germline CDR1 and CDR2 sequences are MNHNS and SASEGT. The CDR3 has 13 residues. Written as DNA, the CDR3 is TGTGCCAGCGAAAGGACATCTAACACTGAAGCTTTCTTT. This translates into CASERTSNTEAFF.

This clonotype was counted between two and nine times. The J gene is TRBJ1-5, the V gene TRBV28; a possible D gene is TRBD1 (5 bases). Germline loops: CDR1 MDHEN, CDR2 SYDVKM. The CDR3 is 15 amino acids. With 6 bases removed from V and 1 base from J, the gap between germline ends came to 13 bases. The chain's CDR3 is CASRVVRASNQPQHF. The CDR3 DNA reads as TGTGCCAGCAGGGTCGTCAGGGCAAGCAATCAGCCCCAGCATTTT.

CDR3 coding DNA: TGTGCCAGCAGTGACCGCCGACAGGGGTCCCAAGTTTTCTTC. This codes for CASSDRRQGSQVFF. The V and J genes are TRBV12-3 or TRBV12-4 and TRBJ2-1; 8 nucleotides line up with TRBD1. This CDR3 has 14 residues. V trimming: 5 bases; J trimming: 16 bases; junction bases outside the gene matches: 16.

This chain joins TRBV14 and TRBJ1-1, with D uncertain. This CDR3 spans 13 amino acids. Per germline, CDR1 SGHDN and CDR2 FVKESK. V lost 4 bases and J 10 bases, leaving 16 bases between the germline ends. This CDR3 reads CASSPWEGVGAFF. In nucleotides, the CDR3 is TGTGCCAGCAGCCCCTGGGAGGGTGTTGGAGCTTTCTTT.

This clonotype was seen just once. The V call is TRBV7-3, the J call TRBJ2-2; 8 bases line up with TRBD2. Trimming removed 8 bases from V and 4 bases from J; junction bases left unmatched: 3. CDR1 is SGHTA, CDR2 FQGTGA, per germline. The CDR3 loop spans 13 amino acids. CDR3 nucleotides: TGTGCCAGCCAGCTAGCGGGCACCGGGGAGCTGTTTTTT. Amino acids: CASQLAGTGELFF.

This clonotype was detected once. The CDR3, as DNA: TGTGCCAGCAGCTTAATCGCCGGACAAAACACAGATACGCAGTATTTT. It codes for CASSLIAGQNTDTQYF. This chain uses TRBV7-3 with TRBJ2-3; tentatively, D is TRBD1 (5 bases). Germline CDR1 is SGHTA and CDR2 is FQGTGA. The germline V and J ends were trimmed by 1 base and 2 bases, with 13 bases remaining between them. The CDR3 contains 16 residues. Together with reference TRBV7-3 and TRBJ2-3, the CDR3 gives the full variable domain: GAGVSQTPSNKVTEKGKYVELRCDPISGHTALYWYRQSLGQGPEFLIYFQGTGAADDSGLPNDRFFAVRPEGSVSTLKIQRTERGDSAVYLCASSLIAGQNTDTQYFGPGTRLTVL.

V gene TRBV7-9 combines with J gene TRBJ1-1; D remains unclear. Trimming stripped 2 bases from V and 4 bases from J, with 8 bases between. The CDR3 sequence is 13 residues long. From germline, CDR1 is SEHNR and CDR2 FQNEAQ (reference sequence). CDR3 DNA: TGTGCCAGCAGCTTATTAGGGTCCACTGAAGCTTTCTTT. Its protein product is CASSLLGSTEAFF.

V is TRBV29-1 and J is TRBJ2-7, with D possibly matching TRBD1 (5 bases). V lost 4 bases and J 1 base, leaving 8 bases between the germline ends. The CDR3 extends over 12 amino acids. The germline gives CDR1 SQVTM, CDR2 ANQGSEA. The CDR3 loop is CSVGTPSYEQYF. In nucleotides, the CDR3 is TGCAGCGTTGGGACACCGTCCTACGAGCAGTACTTC.

This clonotype has just a few counts. The genes are TRBV7-8 and TRBJ2-7, with 7 bases identical to TRBD1. The J segment lost 6 bases and the V segment lost 4 bases, leaving 6 bases of the junction unmatched. Germline loops: CDR1 SGHVS, CDR2 FQNEAQ. This CDR3 region has 13 residues. CDR3 DNA sequence: TGTGCCAGCAGCTCGACTGACAGGGCCGAGCAGTACTTC. Residues: CASSSTDRAEQYF.

The rearrangement links TRBV7-9 to TRBJ2-7; 11 nucleotides match TRBD2. The CDR3 sequence is 13 residues long. CDR1 and CDR2 from the germline V gene are SEHNR and FQNEAQ (reference sequence). The trim removed 7 bases at V and 6 bases at J, leaving 5 bases unmatched. The CDR3 loop reads CASKTSGSVEQYF. The CDR3 DNA sequence: TGTGCCAGCAAAACTAGCGGGAGCGTCGAGCAGTACTTC. The whole variable domain, filled in from reference TRBV7-9 and TRBJ2-7, reads DTGVSQNPRHKITKRGQNVTFRCDPISEHNRLYWYRQTLGQGPEFLTYFQNEAQLEKSRLLSDRFSAERPKGSFSTLEIQRTEQGDSAMYLCASKTSGSVEQYFGPGTRLTVT.

This rearrangement joins TRBV15 to TRBJ2-3; 8 nucleotides agree with TRBD2. The CDR3 extends over 16 amino acids. Germline-derived CDR1 and CDR2 are LNHNV and YYDKDF (reference sequence). V was clipped by 0 bases and J by 6 bases; unmatched bases: 8. CDR3: CATSRDEAGARDTQYF. CDR3 nucleotides: TGTGCCACCAGCAGAGATGAAGCGGGGGCCAGGGATACGCAGTATTTT.

V is TRBV6-4 and J is TRBJ2-1; D might be TRBD1 (6 bases). V was cut by 0 bases and J by 7 bases, with 13 bases left in between. The CDR3 loop spans 15 amino acids. Germline loops: CDR1 MRHNA, CDR2 SNTAGT. The CDR3 DNA reads as TGTGCCAGCAGTGACTCTCTACAGGGTGCAAATGAGCAGTTCTTC. Translated, it gives CASSDSLQGANEQFF.

This clonotype was recorded at least ten times. The V gene is TRBV4-3, the J gene TRBJ2-1; unclear D gene. V dropped 8 bases and J dropped 5 bases, with 7 bases sitting between them. The CDR3 totals 11 residues. Germline values: CDR1 LGHNA, CDR2 YSLEER. The CDR3 DNA reads as TGCGCCAGCGCAGACAACAATGAGCAGTTCTTC. Residues: CASADNNEQFF.

The chain is built from TRBV7-9 and TRBJ2-5; perhaps TRBD1 as D (5 bases). The CDR3 loop spans 13 amino acids. The germline gives CDR1 SEHNR, CDR2 FQNEAQ (reference sequence). V was cut by 1 base and J by 3 bases, with 6 bases left in between. CDR3 in DNA: TGTGCCAGCAGCTTAGGGGGCGAAGAGACCCAGTACTTC. This translates into CASSLGGEETQYF.

The chain has TRBV20-1 and TRBJ1-1, with D hard to call. With 2 bases removed from V and 2 bases from J, the gap between germline ends came to 18 bases. The CDR3 consists of 16 residues. From germline, CDR1 is DFQATT and CDR2 SNEGSKA (reference sequence). CDR3 protein: CSARPMRAEANTEAFF. The CDR3 DNA is TGCAGTGCTAGACCGATGCGGGCAGAAGCTAACACTGAAGCTTTCTTT.

V is TRBV19 and J is TRBJ1-6; a possible D gene is TRBD1 (5 bases). The CDR3 is made up of 14 amino acids. V lost 1 base and J lost 9, with 10 bases in between. CDR1 is LNHDA and CDR2 is SQIVND in the germline V gene (reference sequence). The CDR3 here is CASSIVQGRSPLHF. CDR3 bases: TGTGCCAGTAGTATAGTCCAGGGACGTTCACCCCTCCACTTT.

The CDR3 spells CAISERTVPRNTEAFF. Written as DNA, the CDR3 is TGTGCCATCAGTGAGCGGACAGTTCCTCGGAACACTGAAGCTTTCTTT. The chain links TRBV10-3 to TRBJ1-1; D is possibly TRBD1 (6 bases). Germline V CDR1 and CDR2: ENHRY, SYGVKD. The CDR3 loop spans 16 amino acids. V lost 2 bases and J lost 1, with 14 bases in between.

This chain joins TRBV20-1 and TRBJ1-1; D is possibly TRBD1 (6 bases). Trimming removed 6 bases from V and 3 bases from J, with 17 bases in between. Per the germline V gene, CDR1 is DFQATT and CDR2 is SNEGSKA (reference sequence). The CDR3 loop spans 14 amino acids. This CDR3 is CSARRADSDTEAFF. The CDR3 DNA reads TGCAGTGCACGACGAGCGGACAGTGACACTGAAGCTTTCTTT.

Concerning this clonotype itself: At one boundary the junction diverges from the germline segment, which might be a read error. The chain is built from TRBV5-1 and TRBJ2-6; D possibly uses TRBD1 or TRBD2 (5 bases each). Germline CDR1 reads SGHRS; CDR2 reads YFSETQ. This CDR3 region has 15 residues. CDR3 sequence reads: CASSLTGSGADVLTF. The CDR3 nucleotides read TGCGCCAGCAGCTTGACGGGGTCTGGGGCCGACGTCCTGACTTTC.

V gene TRBV2 combines with J gene TRBJ2-5; no clear D gene. The germline V gene has CDR1 SNHLY and CDR2 FYNNEI. The CDR3 length is 13 residues. The V and J ends lost 5 bases and 0 bases respectively, with 7 bases between them. The CDR3: CASSQEYQETQYF. CDR3 bases: TGTGCCAGCAGTCAAGAATACCAAGAGACCCAGTACTTC.